This TCR beta chain originates from a study of blood T cells in healthy people across ages. Study outcomes and limitations: The percentage of naive T cells correlated strongly with TCR beta diversity.

Germline-derived CDR1 and CDR2 are DFQATT and SNEGSKA (reference sequence). Germline trimming cut 6 bases from V and 9 bases from J; bases unmatched to any gene: 9. This CDR3 region has 14 residues. With respect to this clonotype: Antigen specificity is unknown.

Every donor gave 9 to 10 milliliters of peripheral blood. Using a J-beta primer mix together with a sample-barcoded 5' primer, a second PCR was run for roughly 6 to 11 cycles. Every cDNA molecule carried a tag from a template-switch adaptor bearing 12 random nucleotides. Each CDR3 protein gets one entry after TCRdb re-called the 5' RACE reads with MiXCR. Among roughly 1.5 million distinct CDR3 sequences listed, 40% to 45% were seen once. Sequenced material: blood. The J gene is TRBJ2-1, the V gene TRBV20-1; 12 bases match TRBD2. The clonotype originates from a woman between 18 and 30 years old in good health. The CDR3 nucleotides are TGCAGTGCCCTAGCGGGGGGGCTCGGATGTGAGCAGTTCTTC. Translated, it gives CSALAGGLGCEQFF.